This TCR beta chain appears in the sequencing data of a study of OX40 agonist ivuxolimab in advanced cancers. The overall study: The dose-escalation group included hepatocellular carcinoma, melanoma, renal cell carcinoma and head and neck cancer. The eligibility criteria allowed prior anti-PD-1, anti-PD-L1 or anti-CTLA-4 therapy, and around 38% had some.

As to this clone: The junction does not match germline at one end; this may be a read error.

TCRdb's table, derived via immunoSEQ multiplex PCR, lists solely in-frame clones and lacks some. In the table there are roughly 64,000 clones, more than 75% of which are singletons. Patients who had autoimmune disease history or got systemic immunosuppression were left out. The sequencing used CD4+ or CD8+ T cells sorted from blood, collected in a trial of the OX40 agonist ivuxolimab. This receptor was taken from an adult with an advanced solid tumor such as melanoma, head and neck, liver or kidney cancer.

As DNA, the CDR3 is TGTGCCAGCAGTGCTCGACTAGCGGAGTACAGTGAGCAGTTCTTC. Translated: CASSARLAEYSEQFF. The chain combines TRBV2 with TRBJ2-1; 9 nucleotides align to TRBD2. Germline V gene data show CDR1 as SNHLY and CDR2 as FYNNEI. The CDR3 runs to 15 residues.